Listed below are T cell receptor beta chains from one sample, sequenced in a study of shared clonotypes between healthy human individuals. The data were produced by immunoSEQ multiplex PCR, yet TCRdb's version contains in-frame clones alone and is incomplete. This sample carries about 2,500,000 clones, more than 80% of them seen once, and the ten largest clones take about 0.13%. Sequenced input: naive CD4+ T cells sorted from blood. Receptor source: a man aged 18 to 29 in good health. The conserved cysteine and the conserved F or W are not part of the CDR3 here. Each record gives: V gene, J gene, CDR3 protein.

>TRBV28|TRBJ2-5
ASSRRGREGRETQY
>TRBV27|TRBJ2-5
ASSSREPVGEQY
>TRBV10-3|TRBJ1-3
AIRDRETSGNTIY
>TRBV10-1|TRBJ2-3
ARDDRGIRNTQY
>TRBV12-5|TRBJ2-7
ASGPVSGLSYEQY
>TRBV18|TRBJ2-3
ASSPGLDTQY
>TRBV7-9|TRBJ2-5
ASSLDRPRETQY
>TRBV25-1|TRBJ1-1
ASSEYGGQANTEAF
>TRBV30|TRBJ2-3
AWSQGLGSTDTQY
>TRBV5-1|TRBJ2-7
ASSLVQGLYEQY
>TRBV28|TRBJ2-2
ASSLWRTGGNTGELF
>TRBV29-1|TRBJ2-7
SVEVGRVEQY
>TRBV4-1|TRBJ2-1
ASSQLGASYNEQF
>TRBV2|TRBJ1-1
ASSEGVREAF
>TRBV5-1|TRBJ2-3
ASSLIRGDTQY
>TRBV18|TRBJ2-5
ASSPGAETQY
>TRBV30|TRBJ2-2
AWSQQGTGELF
>TRBV28|TRBJ2-7
ASRPRAGDLDWYEQY
>TRBV19|TRBJ2-5
ASSISKAETQY
>TRBV19|TRBJ1-2
ASSPETGMNYGYT
>TRBV28|TRBJ2-7
ASSSAGTGQDEQY
>TRBV6-5|TRBJ2-7
ASSYREGPTYEQY
>TRBV5-4|TRBJ2-1
ASSPVTGSPLLYNEQF
>TRBV10-1|TRBJ1-1
ASSDGTAVKAF
>TRBV18|TRBJ1-6
ASALTGKLSVLSSPLH
>TRBV28|TRBJ1-2
ASSLPGIDYGYT
>TRBV4-2|TRBJ1-6
ASSQPDRGLSDSPLH
>TRBV18|TRBJ2-3
ASSPGGVSTDTQY